This T cell receptor beta chain appears in the sequencing data of a study of shared clonotypes between healthy human individuals. Points from the study as a whole: Across four donors, naive CD4 shared roughly 5%, naive CD8 more than 3%, memory CD4 about 2.5%, memory CD8 more than 0.35%.

This CDR3 region has 13 residues. Germline CDR1 reads SGHNT; CDR2 reads YYREEE (reference sequence). J lost 7 bases, V lost 2 bases, and 6 bases had no gene match. In the case of this clone: As yet, its antigen is unknown.

Sequencing used immunoSEQ multiplex PCR; TCRdb keeps in-frame clones, though not all of them. Of a few million clones listed, approximately 93% were seen once; the top ten hold around 0.4%. The chain uses TRBV5-4 and TRBJ2-7, with 7 nucleotides matching TRBD2. This TCR came from a man between 18 and 29 years old in good health. Some clones in this sample may be carry-over from other donors' samples. The source material was naive CD4+ T cells from PBMCs. This sample's subset: CD45RA+ positively selected. The CDR3 region has the DNA TGTGCCAGCAGCTTCGGGACTACCCTGGAGCAGTACTTC. This gives the protein CASSFGTTLEQYF.